The 21 T cell receptor beta chains in this list originate from one sample, sequenced in a study of blood T cell repertoires in COVID-19 (dated by TCRdb to between 2020 and 2021). The method behind the library was the immunoSEQ multiplex PCR assay. Entries here come from immuneACCESS through TCRdb and include only in-frame sequences with V and J called. Some clones fail to appear in such tables; in the studies checked, an unresolved V gene covers under half of the shortfall, and the cause of the remainder is unknown. The sample contains about 320,000 clones, about four fifths of them found a single time. The ten largest clones represent 1% to 1.5% of the sample. The sequencing input was peripheral blood. The origin of the receptors is a woman aged 45-60 years with acute or convalescent COVID-19.

The rearrangement links TRBV6-5 to TRBJ1-2, with a weak D call TRBD1 (6 bases). Trimming pared 0 bases from V and 3 bases from J, leaving 8 bases between. Germline assignment: CDR1 MNHEY and CDR2 SVGAGI. This CDR3 has 14 residues. Here the CDR3 reads CASSYSYRDYGYTF. CDR3 nucleotides: TGTGCCAGCAGTTACTCGTACAGGGACTATGGCTACACCTTC.

The J gene is TRBJ2-3, the V gene TRBV7-9; 9 bases align to TRBD2. The CDR3 consists of 16 residues. Per the germline V gene, CDR1 is SEHNR and CDR2 is FQNEAQ (reference sequence). Losses at the gene ends were 7 bases for V and 8 bases for J; bases not matched to a gene: 16. CDR3 region: CASTPGAGGMIGTQYF. As DNA, the CDR3 is TGTGCCAGCACACCCGGAGCGGGGGGAATGATAGGTACGCAGTATTTT.

The gene calls are TRBV7-2 and TRBJ2-7, with TRBD2 matching over 7 bases. This CDR3 comprises 16 residues. CDR1 and CDR2 (germline): SGHTA, FQGNSA. With 1 base clipped from V and 3 bases from J, the junction kept 9 bases outside the gene matches. The CDR3 loop reads CASSLDGWASGYEQYF. In DNA form, the CDR3 reads TGTGCCAGCAGCTTAGACGGGTGGGCTAGCGGCTACGAGCAGTACTTC. Using reference TRBV7-2 and TRBJ2-7 for the parts outside the CDR3, the full variable domain is GAGVSQSPSNKVTEKGKDVELRCDPISGHTALYWYRQSLGQGLEFLIYFQGNSAPDKSGLPSDRFSAERTGGSVSTLTIQRTQQEDSAVYLCASSLDGWASGYEQYFGPGTRLTVT.

The chain couples TRBV7-2 to TRBJ2-7, with 10 bases that match TRBD2. With V trimmed by 1 base and J by 3 bases, 6 bases remained unmatched. The germline gives CDR1 SGHTA, CDR2 FQGNSA. There are 16 residues in the CDR3. The CDR3 nucleotides are TGTGCCAGCAGCTTAGTCGGGCCTAGCGGGAGCTACGAGCAGTACTTC. Its translation is CASSLVGPSGSYEQYF. The full variable domain, in which reference TRBV7-2 and TRBJ2-7 provide the parts outside the CDR3, is GAGVSQSPSNKVTEKGKDVELRCDPISGHTALYWYRQSLGQGLEFLIYFQGNSAPDKSGLPSDRFSAERTGGSVSTLTIQRTQQEDSAVYLCASSLVGPSGSYEQYFGPGTRLTVT.

The chain couples TRBV10-2 to TRBJ1-2; D gene ambiguous. CDR3 size: 14 residues. Germline CDR1 is WSHSY and CDR2 is SAAADI. Trimming cost V 0 bases and J 2 bases, with 7 bases left between them. The CDR3 bases are TGCGCCAGCAGTGAGTCACCAGTGAACTATGGCTACACCTTC. This encodes CASSESPVNYGYTF.

This clone occurred a few times. CDR3 amino acids: CASIKSRGGDYEQYF. CDR3 in DNA: TGTGCCAGCATCAAATCGCGGGGTGGGGACTACGAGCAGTACTTC. The chain combines TRBV5-8 with TRBJ2-7; possibly TRBD2 for D (6 bases). CDR1 and CDR2 (germline): SGHTS, YDEGEE. The CDR3 consists of 15 residues. V shed 6 bases and J shed 3 bases, with 19 bases lying between them.

This clone was detected a few times. The rearrangement links TRBV6-5 to TRBJ2-5, with no clear D. Germline lookup yields CDR1 MNHEY and CDR2 SVGAGI. Trimming pared 0 bases from V and 1 base from J, leaving 9 bases between. The CDR3 is made up of 15 amino acids. CDR3 bases: TGTGCCAGCAGTTACTCGATGACGGGCCAAGAGACCCAGTACTTC. Translating it yields CASSYSMTGQETQYF.

This sequence joins TRBV19 and TRBJ1-2, with D maybe TRBD1 (5 bases). CDR3 size: 15 residues. The V gene lost 5 bases and the J gene lost 3 bases, with 16 bases spanning the gap. The germline V gene has CDR1 LNHDA and CDR2 SQIVND (reference sequence). CDR3 DNA: TGTGCCAGTAGTGAGCTCGAAGGGGCGGACTATGGCTACACCTTC. Its translation is CASSELEGADYGYTF.

The rearrangement links TRBV12-3 or TRBV12-4 to TRBJ2-3; tentatively, D is TRBD2 (6 bases). The V end lost 8 bases, the J end lost 1 base, and 10 bases lay between the germline ends. This CDR3 has 13 residues. The CDR3 region has the DNA TGTGCCAGCCTCTCTAGCGGCACAGATACGCAGTATTTT. Its protein is CASLSSGTDTQYF.

The chain employs TRBV7-9 and TRBJ2-5; D may be TRBD1 (6 bases). The CDR3 sequence is 14 residues long. Between the trimmed V and J ends, which lost 4 bases and 5 bases, there was a span of 14 bases. The germline gives CDR1 SEHNR, CDR2 FQNEAQ (reference sequence). CDR3 sequence: CASSSLDSAETQYF. The DNA of the CDR3 is TGTGCCAGCAGCTCCCTGGACAGTGCGGAGACCCAGTACTTC. The entire variable domain, with the rest obtained from reference TRBV7-9 and TRBJ2-5, is as follows: DTGVSQNPRHKITKRGQNVTFRCDPISEHNRLYWYRQTLGQGPEFLTYFQNEAQLEKSRLLSDRFSAERPKGSFSTLEIQRTEQGDSAMYLCASSSLDSAETQYFGPGTRLLVL.

This rearrangement joins TRBV12-3 or TRBV12-4 to TRBJ1-5; D possibly corresponds to TRBD1 (6 bases). The V gene lost 6 bases and the J gene lost 6 bases, with 12 bases spanning the gap. The CDR3 is 13 amino acids. The CDR3 loop reads CASRQGTGQPQHF. The CDR3 nucleotides are TGTGCCAGCAGACAGGGTACAGGTCAGCCCCAGCATTTT.

This chain uses TRBV7-2 with TRBJ2-7, with TRBD2 identical over 11 bases. In germline, CDR1 is SGHTA, CDR2 FQGNSA. This CDR3 region has 16 residues. Germline trimming cut 5 bases from V and 2 bases from J; bases unmatched to any gene: 8. CDR3 residues: CASSLEGTSGTYEQYF. CDR3 nucleotide sequence: TGTGCCAGCAGCCTAGAGGGGACTAGCGGAACCTACGAGCAGTACTTC.

The chain is built from TRBV5-1 and TRBJ1-5, with 12 nucleotides matching TRBD1. The CDR3 loop spans 15 amino acids. Looked up from germline, CDR1 is SGHRS and CDR2 is YFSETQ. J lost 5 bases, V lost 4 bases, and 4 bases had no gene match. The chain's CDR3 is CASSPGQGADQPQHF. CDR3 DNA: TGCGCCAGCAGCCCGGGACAGGGGGCCGATCAGCCCCAGCATTTT.

The V call is TRBV9, the J call TRBJ2-1; 7 bases agree with TRBD2. The V gene end was trimmed by 4 bases and the J gene end by 3 bases; junction bases not matched to a gene: 10. CDR1 and CDR2 (germline): SGDLS, YYNGEE. This CDR3 is built from 16 residues. CDR3 loop: CASSLSGTTNYNEQFF. In DNA, the CDR3 is TGTGCCAGCAGCCTTTCCGGGACTACCAACTACAATGAGCAGTTCTTC. Full variable domain (outside the CDR3, taken from reference TRBV9 and TRBJ2-1): DSGVTQTPKHLITATGQRVTLRCSPRSGDLSVYWYQQSLDQGLQFLIQYYNGEERAKGNILERFSAQQFPDLHSELNLSSLELGDSALYFCASSLSGTTNYNEQFFGPGTRLTVL.

Turning to this clone: This sample includes further DNA sequences coding for the same CDR3. The gene calls are TRBV18 and TRBJ2-7, with D perhaps TRBD2 (6 bases). In germline, CDR1 is KGHSH, CDR2 LQKENI. V was cut by 3 bases and J by 4 bases, with 7 bases left in between. This CDR3 has 12 amino acids. CDR3 coding DNA: TGTGCCAGCTCACCGGGACTGTACGAGCAGTACTTC. Translation: CASSPGLYEQYF.

This chain links TRBV10-3 with TRBJ1-6; D is perhaps TRBD1 (5 bases). V was pared by 9 bases and J by 9 bases, with 15 bases between. This CDR3 has 13 residues. The V gene's germline CDR1 is ENHRY and CDR2 SYGVKD. This CDR3 is CAIQVRGTSPLHF. The CDR3 region has the DNA TGTGCCATTCAGGTGCGCGGGACTTCACCCCTCCACTTT.

This CDR3 reads CASTLDRDTEAFF. The CDR3 DNA follows: TGTGCCAGCACCCTGGACAGGGACACTGAAGCTTTCTTT. The chain links TRBV6-5 to TRBJ1-1; 8 bases match TRBD1. Trimming took 7 bases from V and 3 from J; bases not matched to a gene: 4. This CDR3 contains 13 residues. Germline V gene sequence: CDR1 MNHEY, CDR2 SVGAGI.

The V gene is TRBV6-5, the J gene TRBJ2-7; 9 bases line up with TRBD1. Trimming took 8 bases from V and 5 from J; bases not matched to a gene: 4. CDR1 and CDR2 (germline): MNHEY, SVGAGI. The CDR3 has 12 amino acids. The CDR3 spells CASHRDRDEQYV. Here the CDR3 DNA reads TGTGCCAGCCACCGGGACAGGGACGAGCAGTACGTC.

CDR3 nucleotides: TGTGCCAGCACCTTACGGGAGGCGTCCACAGATACGCAGTATTTT. Its protein product is CASTLREASTDTQYF. This sequence joins TRBV5-5 and TRBJ2-3, with 7 bases lining up with TRBD2. The CDR3 has 15 amino acids. The V segment lost 6 bases and the J segment 2 bases; nucleotides outside the gene matches: 9. Germline CDR1 and CDR2: SGHKS and YYEKEE (reference sequence). The full variable domain, rest sourced from reference TRBV5-5 and TRBJ2-3, is DAGVTQSPTHLIKTRGQQVTLRCSPISGHKSVSWYQQVLGQGPQFIFQYYEKEERGRGNFPDRFSARQFPNYSSELNVNALLLGDSALYLCASTLREASTDTQYFGPGTRLTVL.

The rearrangement links TRBV10-3 to TRBJ2-3; tentatively, D is TRBD2 (5 bases). V gave up 0 bases and J gave up 3 bases, with 7 bases separating them. CDR3 length equals 14 residues. Germline V gene data show CDR1 as ENHRY and CDR2 as SYGVKD. For the CDR3, the DNA is TGTGCCATCAGTGAGTCCGGAGGAACAGATACGCAGTATTTT. Translated: CAISESGGTDTQYF.

The V and J genes are TRBV7-3 and TRBJ2-1; 10 bases are a match to TRBD2. This CDR3 is built from 12 residues. The V gene's germline CDR1 is SGHTA and CDR2 FQGTGA. The junction had 8 bases not matched to a gene; V was cut back by 5 bases and J by 16 bases. CDR3 in amino acids: CASSRAGGPIFF. CDR3 coding DNA: TGTGCCAGCAGCCGAGCGGGAGGGCCAATATTCTTC.